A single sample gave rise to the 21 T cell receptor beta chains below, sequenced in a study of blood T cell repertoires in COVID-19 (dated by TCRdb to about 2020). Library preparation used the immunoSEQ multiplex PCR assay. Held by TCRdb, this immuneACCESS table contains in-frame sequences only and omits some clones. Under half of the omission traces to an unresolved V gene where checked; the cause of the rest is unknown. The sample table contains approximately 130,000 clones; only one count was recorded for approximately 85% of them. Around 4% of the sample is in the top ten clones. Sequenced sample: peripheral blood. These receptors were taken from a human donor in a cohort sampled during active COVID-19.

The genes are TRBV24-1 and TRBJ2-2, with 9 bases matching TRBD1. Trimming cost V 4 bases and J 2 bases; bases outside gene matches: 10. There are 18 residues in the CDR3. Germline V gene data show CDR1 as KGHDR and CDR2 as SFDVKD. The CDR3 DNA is TGTGCCACCAGTGACACACAGGGGGCCCCAATAAACACCGGGGAGCTGTTTTTT. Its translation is CATSDTQGAPINTGELFF.

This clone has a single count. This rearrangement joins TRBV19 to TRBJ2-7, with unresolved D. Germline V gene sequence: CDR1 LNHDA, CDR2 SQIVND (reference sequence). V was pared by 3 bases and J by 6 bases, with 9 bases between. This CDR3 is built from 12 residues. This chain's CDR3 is CASSIVDSEQYF. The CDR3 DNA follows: TGTGCCAGTAGTATCGTCGACTCCGAGCAGTACTTC.

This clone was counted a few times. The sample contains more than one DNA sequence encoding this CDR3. CDR3 coding DNA: TGTGCCAGCAGCCGGAGCGGGGGGGCCGTAGATACGCAGTATTTT. Translating it yields CASSRSGGAVDTQYF. The chain joins TRBV7-3 to TRBJ2-3; 10 bases match TRBD2. This CDR3 is built from 15 residues. Germline V gene lookup returns CDR1 SGHTA and CDR2 FQGTGA. Trimming at V came to 5 bases and at J to 5 bases, leaving 7 bases not matched to a gene.

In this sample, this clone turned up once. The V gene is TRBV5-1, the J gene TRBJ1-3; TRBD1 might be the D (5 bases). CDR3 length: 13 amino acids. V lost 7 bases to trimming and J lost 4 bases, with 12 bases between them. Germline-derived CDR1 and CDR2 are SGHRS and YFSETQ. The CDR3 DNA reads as TGCGCCAGCTCCTCAGGGTCCGGAAACACCATATATTTT. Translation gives CASSSGSGNTIYF.

In nucleotides, the CDR3 is TGCGCCAGCAGCTTGGGGGGACACAGCACAGATACGCAGTATTTT. Translation: CASSLGGHSTDTQYF. The rearrangement joins TRBV5-1 to TRBJ2-3, with D perhaps TRBD1 (6 bases). Trimming left V 0 bases short and J 0 bases short, with 8 bases between. Germline values: CDR1 SGHRS, CDR2 YFSETQ. CDR3 length equals 15 residues. Based on the CDR3 plus reference TRBV5-1 and TRBJ2-3, the full variable domain is KAGVTQTPRYLIKTRGQQVTLSCSPISGHRSVSWYQQTPGQGLQFLFEYFSETQRNKGNFPGRFSGRQFSNSRSEMNVSTLELGDSALYLCASSLGGHSTDTQYFGPGTRLTVL.

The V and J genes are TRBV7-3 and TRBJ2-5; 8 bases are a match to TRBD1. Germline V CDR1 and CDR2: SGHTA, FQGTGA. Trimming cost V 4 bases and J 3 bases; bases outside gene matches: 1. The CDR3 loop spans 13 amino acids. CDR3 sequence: CASSSTGEETQYF. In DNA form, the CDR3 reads TGTGCCAGCAGCTCGACAGGGGAAGAGACCCAGTACTTC.

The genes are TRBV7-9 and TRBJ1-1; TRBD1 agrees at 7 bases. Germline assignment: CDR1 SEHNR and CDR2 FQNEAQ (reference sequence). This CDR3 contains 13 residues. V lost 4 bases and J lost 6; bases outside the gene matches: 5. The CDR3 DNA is TGTGCCAGCAGCTCACAGGGGACCTCTGAAGCTTTCTTT. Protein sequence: CASSSQGTSEAFF.

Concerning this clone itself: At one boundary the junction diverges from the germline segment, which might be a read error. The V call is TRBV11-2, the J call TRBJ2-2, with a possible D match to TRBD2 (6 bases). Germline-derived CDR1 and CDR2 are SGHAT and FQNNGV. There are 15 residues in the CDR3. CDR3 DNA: TGTACCAGCAGCTCAGAGGGGACTCAAACCGGGGAGCTGTTTTTT. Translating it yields CTSSSEGTQTGELFF. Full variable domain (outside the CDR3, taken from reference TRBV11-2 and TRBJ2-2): EAGVAQSPRYKIIEKRQSVAFWCNPISGHATLYWYQQILGQGPKLLIQFQNNGVVDDSQLPKDRFSAERLKGVDSTLKIQPAKLEDSAVYLCTSSSEGTQTGELFFGEGSRLTVL.

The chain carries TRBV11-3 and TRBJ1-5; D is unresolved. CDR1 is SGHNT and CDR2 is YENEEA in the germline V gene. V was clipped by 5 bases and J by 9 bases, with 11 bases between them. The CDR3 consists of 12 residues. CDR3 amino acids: CASSVPVRPQHF. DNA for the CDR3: TGTGCCAGCAGCGTACCTGTCAGGCCCCAGCATTTT.

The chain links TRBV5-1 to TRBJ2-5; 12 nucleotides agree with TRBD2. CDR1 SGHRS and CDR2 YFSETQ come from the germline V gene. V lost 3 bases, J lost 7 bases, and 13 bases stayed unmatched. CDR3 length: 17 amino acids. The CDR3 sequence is CASSWTETSGGPGTQYF. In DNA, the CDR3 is TGCGCCAGCAGCTGGACCGAGACTAGCGGGGGCCCTGGGACCCAGTACTTC.

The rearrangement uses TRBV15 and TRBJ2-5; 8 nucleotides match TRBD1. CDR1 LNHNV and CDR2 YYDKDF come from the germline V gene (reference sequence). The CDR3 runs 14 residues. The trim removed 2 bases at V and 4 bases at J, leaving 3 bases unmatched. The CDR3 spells CATSRPGQGETQYF. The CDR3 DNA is TGTGCCACCAGCAGACCCGGACAGGGAGAGACCCAGTACTTC.

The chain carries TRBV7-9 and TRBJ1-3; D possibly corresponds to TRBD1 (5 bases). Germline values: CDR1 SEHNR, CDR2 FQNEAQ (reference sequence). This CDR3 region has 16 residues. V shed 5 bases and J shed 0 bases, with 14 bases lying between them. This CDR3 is CASSRSLTGSGNTIYF. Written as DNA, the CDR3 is TGTGCCAGCAGCCGCTCGTTAACAGGCTCTGGAAACACCATATATTTT. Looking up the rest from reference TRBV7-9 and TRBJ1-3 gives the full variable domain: DTGVSQNPRHKITKRGQNVTFRCDPISEHNRLYWYRQTLGQGPEFLTYFQNEAQLEKSRLLSDRFSAERPKGSFSTLEIQRTEQGDSAMYLCASSRSLTGSGNTIYFGEGSWLTVV.

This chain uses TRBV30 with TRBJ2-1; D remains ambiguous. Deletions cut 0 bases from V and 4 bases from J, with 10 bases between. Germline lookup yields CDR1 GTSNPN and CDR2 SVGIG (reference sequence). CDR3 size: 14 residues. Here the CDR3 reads CAWSVHTVYNEQFF. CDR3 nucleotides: TGTGCCTGGAGTGTACACACAGTTTACAATGAGCAGTTCTTC.

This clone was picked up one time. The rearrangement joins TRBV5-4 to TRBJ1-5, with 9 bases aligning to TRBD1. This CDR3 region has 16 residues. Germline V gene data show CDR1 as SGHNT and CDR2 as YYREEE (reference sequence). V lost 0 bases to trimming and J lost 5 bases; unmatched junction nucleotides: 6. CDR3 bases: TGTGCCAGCAGCTTGGGTGGGACAGGGAGCGATCAGCCCCAGCATTTT. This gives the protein CASSLGGTGSDQPQHF. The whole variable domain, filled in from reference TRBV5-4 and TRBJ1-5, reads ETGVTQSPTHLIKTRGQQVTLRCSSQSGHNTVSWYQQALGQGPQFIFQYYREEENGRGNFPPRFSGLQFPNYSSELNVNALELDDSALYLCASSLGGTGSDQPQHFGDGTRLSIL.

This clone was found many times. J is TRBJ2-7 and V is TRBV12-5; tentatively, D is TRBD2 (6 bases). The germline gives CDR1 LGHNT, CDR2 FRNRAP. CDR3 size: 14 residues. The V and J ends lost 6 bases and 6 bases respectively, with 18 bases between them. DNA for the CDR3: TGTGCTAGTGGACCCGGGACTGGGGCCGGCGAGCAGTACGTC. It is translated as CASGPGTGAGEQYV.

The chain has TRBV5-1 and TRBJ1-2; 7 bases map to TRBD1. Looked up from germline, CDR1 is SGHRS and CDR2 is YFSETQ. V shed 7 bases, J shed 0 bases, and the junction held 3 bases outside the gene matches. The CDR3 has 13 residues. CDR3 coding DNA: TGCGCCAGCGGACAGGAGACTAACTATGGCTACACCTTC. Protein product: CASGQETNYGYTF. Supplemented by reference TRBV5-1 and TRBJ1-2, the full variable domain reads KAGVTQTPRYLIKTRGQQVTLSCSPISGHRSVSWYQQTPGQGLQFLFEYFSETQRNKGNFPGRFSGRQFSNSRSEMNVSTLELGDSALYLCASGQETNYGYTFGSGTRLTVV.

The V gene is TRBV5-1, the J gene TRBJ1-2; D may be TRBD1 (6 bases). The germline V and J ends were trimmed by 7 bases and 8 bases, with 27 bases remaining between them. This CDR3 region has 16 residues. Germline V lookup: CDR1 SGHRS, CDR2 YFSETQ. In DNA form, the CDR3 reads TGCGCCAGCGCCGCTGTCACAGGGATAAATGGACGGGGCTACACCTTC. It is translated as CASAAVTGINGRGYTF. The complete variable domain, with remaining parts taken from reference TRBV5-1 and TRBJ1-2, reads KAGVTQTPRYLIKTRGQQVTLSCSPISGHRSVSWYQQTPGQGLQFLFEYFSETQRNKGNFPGRFSGRQFSNSRSEMNVSTLELGDSALYLCASAAVTGINGRGYTFGSGTRLTVV.

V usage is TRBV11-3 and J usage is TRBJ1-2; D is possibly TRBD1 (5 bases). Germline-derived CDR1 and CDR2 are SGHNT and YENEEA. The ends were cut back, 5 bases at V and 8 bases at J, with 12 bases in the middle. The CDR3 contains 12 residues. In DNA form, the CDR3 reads TGTGCCAGCAGCGTCGGGACTCCCGGCTACACCTTC. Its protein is CASSVGTPGYTF.

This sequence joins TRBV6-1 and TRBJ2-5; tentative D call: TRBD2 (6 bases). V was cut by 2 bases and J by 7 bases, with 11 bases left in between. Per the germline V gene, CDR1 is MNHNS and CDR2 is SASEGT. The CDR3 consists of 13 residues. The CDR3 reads CASSEWRDGTQYF. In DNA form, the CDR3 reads TGTGCCAGCAGTGAATGGAGGGATGGGACCCAGTACTTC.

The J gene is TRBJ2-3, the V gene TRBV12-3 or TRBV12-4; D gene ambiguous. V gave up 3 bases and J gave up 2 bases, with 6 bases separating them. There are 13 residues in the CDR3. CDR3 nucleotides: TGTGCCAGCAGTTTGTCCTTCACAGATACGCAGTATTTT. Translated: CASSLSFTDTQYF.

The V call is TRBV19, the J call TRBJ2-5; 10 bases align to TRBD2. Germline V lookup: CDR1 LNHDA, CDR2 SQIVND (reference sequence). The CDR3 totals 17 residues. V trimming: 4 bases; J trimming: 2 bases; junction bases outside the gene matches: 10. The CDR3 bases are TGTGCCAGTAGTAAGACTGGACTAGCGGAGAGACAAGAGACCCAGTACTTC. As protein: CASSKTGLAERQETQYF.